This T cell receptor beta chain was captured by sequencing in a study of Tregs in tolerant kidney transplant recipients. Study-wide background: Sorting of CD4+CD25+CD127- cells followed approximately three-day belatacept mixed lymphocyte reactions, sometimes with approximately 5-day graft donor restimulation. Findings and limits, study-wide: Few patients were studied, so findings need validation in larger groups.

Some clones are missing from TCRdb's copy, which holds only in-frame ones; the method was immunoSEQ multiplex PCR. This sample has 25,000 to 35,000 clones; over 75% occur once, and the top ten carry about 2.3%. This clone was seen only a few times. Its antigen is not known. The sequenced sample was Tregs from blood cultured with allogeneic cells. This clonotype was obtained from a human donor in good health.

The CDR3 bases are TGTGCCAGCAGTGTCGGGAACGTCAACACTGAAGCTTTCTTT. This gives the protein CASSVGNVNTEAFF. The chain combines TRBV2 with TRBJ1-1, with D unclear. This CDR3 has 14 amino acids. Trimming shortened V by 4 bases and J by 2 bases, and 11 bases separated the two germline ends. CDR1 and CDR2 from the germline V gene are SNHLY and FYNNEI.